What follows is one T cell receptor beta chain and its context. Which antigen it targets is not known. Per-nucleotide qualities are absent, and no much larger clonotype sits a single base away. Ficoll-Paque density gradient centrifugation was used to isolate PBMCs. This sample is part of a study of T-cell memory formation after mild COVID-19 (dated by TCRdb to about 2021). In terms of the full investigation: Most TCR sequence clusters were specific to one of the two donors. T-cell clones expanding and contracting after mild COVID-19 in a couple of donors were tracked by longitudinal TCRalpha and TCRbeta repertoire sequencing. The cohort was made up of two young adult volunteers, one female and one male, who were previously healthy.

Instrument used: Illumina NovaSeq 6000. Using 5'RACE with constant-segment primers, TCRalpha and TCRbeta cDNA libraries were constructed, with sample barcodes and unique molecular identifiers added in the process. Trizol reagent was used to extract RNA from every sample. Amplification of the libraries took two PCR steps, and the second step added a second sample barcode plus Illumina TruSeq adapters. Libraries were sequenced on an Illumina NovaSeq with 2 x 150 bp paired-end reads. On the authors' methods: Reads were demultiplexed and collapsed into UMI-guided consensus sequences with migec v1.2.7. With mixcr v2.1.11, UMI consensuses were aligned to TRA and TRB V and J templates and assembled into clonotypes. A clonotype was counted as expanded or contracted only when both edgeR and NoisET called the clonotype significant, with the noise models trained on biological replicates. For edgeR calls, a false discovery rate-adjusted p below 0.01 and a log2 fold-change threshold of 1 were applied. PCA with hierarchical clustering of max-normalized trajectories of the 1000 most abundant clonotypes was used as exploratory dynamics analysis. Separately sequenced CD4+ and CD8+ repertoires were used to assign the CD4 or CD8 phenotype of responding clones. In-frame beta chains were kept once TCRdb had trimmed the public reads at Q25 with fastp and called clones with MiXCR. Under each unique CDR3 protein, matching rows form one entry showing the most common genes and DNA. The V and J calls follow TCRdb's processing rather than the paper's. The sample table records approximately 240,000 distinct CDR3 sequences; around 15% of these occur just once. The ten largest clones take up approximately 3.5% of the sample.

The CDR3 holds 15 amino acids from the cysteine to the phenylalanine. Of the read, only the CDR3 DNA is kept; its 45 bases are in frame from base 1. Trimming at the junction amounts to 0 bases on V and 0 bases on J, and the germline ends lie 7 bases apart. CDR1 SGHRS and CDR2 YFSETQ are derived from the germline V gene. General study outcomes and caveats: Contracting CD4+ clones were located mainly in the CM and EM memory subsets, whereas CD8+ clones were found to be enriched in EMRA. The study included only a couple of mild cases, and larger cohorts that include severe cases with pre-infection samples were judged to be necessary. Whether the second-wave clones peaking on day 37 were SARS-CoV-2 specific was not confirmed. Clones contracting from day 15 to 85 had balanced CD4/CD8 phenotypes, while a second wave expanding from day 15 to 37 was biased towards CD4+. Some responding clones were found in pre-infection memory, which suggests that pre-existing cross-reactive memory T cells took part in the SARS-CoV-2 response.

What was sequenced was PBMCs or a T cell subset sorted from them (not recorded which). Recombination joined TRBV5-1 with TRBJ2-1; the D gene assignment is ambiguous. The TCR sequence derives from a man aged 18 to 35 who had mild COVID-19 (a few samples of this study predate the infection). The sample titles of this study are shuffled in the database, so cell type and time point are left out; the donor was told from shared clones. The CDR3 region reads CASSLGGFSYNEQFF. The sequenced DNA: TGCGCCAGCAGCTTGGGGGGTTTCTCCTACAATGAGCAGTTCTTC.